Listed below are T cell receptor beta chains from one sample, sequenced in a study of cytomegalovirus exposure and HLA in healthy donors. Method: immunoSEQ multiplex PCR; TCRdb's copy keeps in-frame clones and lacks some. This table holds some 200,000 clones. Input material: PBMCs. The receptors here all came from a girl aged 2-9 years in good health and CMV-seropositive. CDR3s include the opening cysteine and the closing phenylalanine or tryptophan. A D gene is named only where the DNA matches it firmly.

d_gene	v_gene	j_gene	CDR3nt	CDR3aa
-	TRBV30	TRBJ1-5	TGTGCCTGGAGTTACAGTCGCAATCAGCCCCAGCATTTT	CAWSYSRNQPQHF
TRBD2	TRBV13	TRBJ2-2	TGTGCCAGCAGCTCCCGACTAGCGGGAGGAGGCACCGGGGAGCTGTTTTTT	CASSSRLAGGGTGELFF
-	TRBV21-1	TRBJ1-5	TGTGCCAGCAGCAGGGGCAGTAAGGATCAGCCCCAGCATTTT	CASSRGSKDQPQHF
-	TRBV7-2	TRBJ1-2	TGTGCCAGCAGCTTAGCGCCCCAGGCTGGCTACACCTTC	CASSLAPQAGYTF
-	TRBV9	TRBJ2-3	TGTGCCAGCAGCGTAGGTCCAGGGCTTGCCACAGATACGCAGTATTTT	CASSVGPGLATDTQYF
TRBD1	TRBV6-1	TRBJ1-1	TGTGCCAGCAGTGAAGCCCTCCCGGGACAGGGGTGGTACACTGAAGCTTTCTTT	CASSEALPGQGWYTEAFF
-	TRBV25-1	TRBJ2-1	TGTGCCAGCAGTGACCTCAGGGGTGAGCAGTTCTTC	CASSDLRGEQFF
-	TRBV28	TRBJ1-5	TGTGCCAGCAGCCTCGATAGGGCGGGGTTAGAGGTTCTCGATCAGCCCCAGCATTTT	CASSLDRAGLEVLDQPQHF
TRBD1	TRBV2	TRBJ2-5	TGTGCCAGCGTGACAGGGCCACAAGAGACCCAGTACTTC	CASVTGPQETQYF
TRBD2	TRBV9	TRBJ2-7	TGTGCCAGCAGCTTTCGGACTAGCGGGAGTGCCTACGAGCAGTACTTC	CASSFRTSGSAYEQYF
TRBD1	TRBV29-1	TRBJ2-5	TGCAGCACAAGACAGGGGGGAGAGACCCAGTACTTC	CSTRQGGETQYF
-	TRBV13	TRBJ2-3	TGTGCCAGCAGCTTAGCCGGACTAAGCACAGATACGCAGTATTTT	CASSLAGLSTDTQYF
-	TRBV9	TRBJ2-7	TGTGCCAGCAGCGACGGTAGCGGAAGCTCCTACGAGCAGTACTTC	CASSDGSGSSYEQYF
TRBD2	TRBV5-5	TRBJ2-1	TGTGCCAGCTCAGCTTTGACTAGCGGGGCCTCCTACAATGAGCAGTTCTTC	CASSALTSGASYNEQFF
-	TRBV30	TRBJ2-2	TGTGCCTGGAGTGGGGGCGGGACGGGAGCCTTTACCGGGGAGCTGTTTTTT	CAWSGGGTGAFTGELFF
-	TRBV25-1	TRBJ1-1	TGTGCCAGCAGTGAAGTAGGGAGGCAGGCCACTGAAGCTTTCTTT	CASSEVGRQATEAFF
-	TRBV19	TRBJ1-1	TGTGCCAGTAGCCACGGGGGGGGCACTGAAGCTTTCTTT	CASSHGGGTEAFF
-	TRBV11-2	TRBJ2-7	TGTGCCAGCAGCTCCCCCATGATGGGGGCTTACGAGCAGTACTTC	CASSSPMMGAYEQYF
TRBD1	TRBV29-1	TRBJ2-1	TGCAGCGTGGGCAGGGGGCTCGGGAATGAGCAGTTCTTC	CSVGRGLGNEQFF
-	TRBV7-9	TRBJ2-3	TGTGCCAGCAGCTTAGCGGGGGGAACAGATACGCAGTATTTT	CASSLAGGTDTQYF
TRBD1	TRBV28	TRBJ1-2	TGTGCCAGCAGTTTCCTGGGACAGGGGGACTATGGCTACACCTTC	CASSFLGQGDYGYTF
-	TRBV5-4	TRBJ2-5	TGTGCCAGCAGCGGGAGGGGGGTACAAGAGACCCAGTACTTC	CASSGRGVQETQYF
-	TRBV9	TRBJ2-1	TGTGCCAGCAGCGTAGGGGGGCAATCCTACAATGAGCAGTTCTTC	CASSVGGQSYNEQFF
TRBD2	TRBV5-8	TRBJ2-3	TGTGCCAGCAGCTATGGACTAGCGGGAGGGCAGGGGAGCACAGATACGCAGTATTTT	CASSYGLAGGQGSTDTQYF
-	TRBV5-4	TRBJ2-2	TGTGCCAGCAGCTCGGCTGCAGGGAATACTGTATCCGGGGAGCTGTTTTTT	CASSSAAGNTVSGELFF
TRBD1	TRBV7-7	TRBJ1-1	TGTGCTAGCACCCCTTTACGGACAGGGGGTCTAGGGACTAAAGCTTTCTTT	CASTPLRTGGLGTKAFF
-	TRBV5-6	TRBJ2-5	TGTGCCAGCAGACTGGGGGGGGCGGATATGGGTAGCCAGTACTTC	CASRLGGADMGSQYF
-	TRBV6-4	TRBJ2-3	TGTGCCAGCAGTGGCGGGAGCACAGATACGCAGTATTTT	CASSGGSTDTQYF
-	TRBV27	TRBJ2-7	TGTGCCAGCAGTTTAGGTTCCCTCCTAGCCGGTTTCCACGAGCAGTACTTC	CASSLGSLLAGFHEQYF
-	TRBV5-4	TRBJ2-1	TGTGCCAGCAGCTCACTCTACAATGAGCAGTTCTTC	CASSSLYNEQFF
TRBD2	TRBV2	TRBJ2-5	TGTGCCAGCAGTGGTAAGCGGGAGGGCCCGGGGGAGCAGTACTTC	CASSGKREGPGEQYF
-	TRBV14	TRBJ2-4	TGTGCCAGCAGCCAAGCGAGGGATCTAGCCAAAAACATTCAGTACTTC	CASSQARDLAKNIQYF
TRBD2	TRBV27	TRBJ2-7	TGTGCCAGCCGAATAGCGGGAGGACTATACGAGCAGTACTTC	CASRIAGGLYEQYF